This is a list of T cell receptor beta chains from one sample in a study of graft-versus-host responses after intestinal transplantation. Antigens for these TCRs are unknown. The data were produced by immunoSEQ multiplex PCR, yet TCRdb's version contains in-frame clones alone and is incomplete. This sample yields around 120,000 clones, of which approximately 92% are seen a single time; about 0.11% belongs to the top ten. The sample in question was unstimulated CD4+ T cells sorted from spleen or lymph node cells, obtained before intestinal transplant. The receptors were sampled from a human donor who received an intestinal transplant. The CDR3 runs from the conserved cysteine through the conserved F or W. D genes are given only for firm matches. Size is stated for part of the rows, as once, few or many counts, or as a class when the clone is expanded.

DNA,CDR3,D,J,V,size
TGTGCCAGCAGCTTGGTGGCGGGAGGCCGGGATGAGCAGTTCTTC,CASSLVAGGRDEQFF,TRBD2,TRBJ2-1,TRBV5-4,NA
TGTGCCAGCAGCCGTACCACAGATACGCAGTATTTT,CASSRTTDTQYF,NA,TRBJ2-3,TRBV2,NA
TGCGCCAGCAGCTTGGGGGTGACTAGCGGGCGATTCCTGTCCTCCTACAATGAGCAGTTCTTC,CASSLGVTSGRFLSSYNEQFF,TRBD2,TRBJ2-1,TRBV5-1,NA
TGTGCCAGCAGTGAATACAGGGCTGATGACGAGCAGTACTTC,CASSEYRADDEQYF,NA,TRBJ2-7,TRBV25-1,NA
TGTGCCAGCAGCTTAGGGCATACTAGCGGGAGGGCCAGTAATGAAAAACTGTTTTTT,CASSLGHTSGRASNEKLFF,NA,TRBJ1-4,TRBV11-2,NA
TGTGCCACCAGATTTGGGTCCGGGACGACTGAGCAGTTCTTC,CATRFGSGTTEQFF,NA,TRBJ2-1,TRBV6-1,NA
TGTGCCAGCACCTCAACAGGGGGGAATGAAAAACTGTTTTTT,CASTSTGGNEKLFF,TRBD1,TRBJ1-4,TRBV6-6,NA
TGCGCCAGCAGGAGACCAGATACGCAGTATTTT,CASRRPDTQYF,NA,TRBJ2-3,TRBV5-1,NA
TGTGCCAGCAGTTACTCGACGGGGGAGGGGCAGCCCCAGCATTTT,CASSYSTGEGQPQHF,NA,TRBJ1-5,TRBV6-5,NA
TGTGCCAGCAGCTTAGTTGTGCGCTCCTACAATGAGCAGTTCTTC,CASSLVVRSYNEQFF,NA,TRBJ2-1,TRBV11-2,NA
TGTGCCAGCAGTGCGCTAGCGGGAGGCTACGAGCAGTACTTC,CASSALAGGYEQYF,TRBD2,TRBJ2-7,TRBV6-5,NA
TGCGCCAGCAGCCCGGGACAGGGTTACAATGAGCAGTTCTTC,CASSPGQGYNEQFF,TRBD1,TRBJ2-1,TRBV5-1,NA
TGTGCCAGCAGTGAAAAGTACAGACATAGGATCTTC,CASSEKYRHRIF,NA,TRBJ1-2,TRBV6-1,NA
TGTGCCAGCAGTTACCAATGGCTAGGTTTCTTT,CASSYQWLGFF,NA,TRBJ1-1,TRBV28,NA
TGTGCCAGCAGTTTGAGCTTTCGGAAGGACCATCCACTGGCTGGAAACACCATATATTTT,CASSLSFRKDHPLAGNTIYF,NA,TRBJ1-3,TRBV27,NA
TGCGCCAGCAGCTCGACGGCAAGGGGTGAAAAACTGTTTTTT,CASSSTARGEKLFF,NA,TRBJ1-4,TRBV4-1,NA
TGTGCCAGCAGCCAAGATTTTCGGTCTAGCGGGAGGAATGAGCAGTTCTTC,CASSQDFRSSGRNEQFF,TRBD2,TRBJ2-1,TRBV14,once
TGTGCCAGCAGCCAAGGGGGGGGAGGTACGCAGTATTTT,CASSQGGGGTQYF,TRBD2,TRBJ2-3,TRBV4-2,NA
TGCAGCGTTGGGGGGACTAGCGGGAAACCCGGGGAGCTGTTTTTT,CSVGGTSGKPGELFF,TRBD2,TRBJ2-2,TRBV29-1,NA
TGTGCCAGTAGGGGACAGGGCTCGAGCACAGATACGCAGTATTTT,CASRGQGSSTDTQYF,TRBD1,TRBJ2-3,TRBV19,few
TGCGCCAGCAGTGAGGCAGGGGAGAGAGAGACCCAGTACTTC,CASSEAGERETQYF,NA,TRBJ2-5,TRBV10-1,NA
TGTGCCAGCAGCGTCGACCGAGGACAGAAGTACTTC,CASSVDRGQKYF,NA,TRBJ2-7,TRBV28,NA
TGTGCCATCAGTGAAAGGGGACAATACGAGCAGTACTTC,CAISERGQYEQYF,NA,TRBJ2-7,TRBV10-3,NA
TGTGCCAGCAGTTGGACCCAGGGCACTGAAGCTTTCTTT,CASSWTQGTEAFF,NA,TRBJ1-1,TRBV6-1,NA
TGTGCCAGCAGTTTTCAGGGGACAGACCTAAACACTGAAGCTTTCTTT,CASSFQGTDLNTEAFF,TRBD1,TRBJ1-1,TRBV27,NA
TGCAGCGCCCACAGGGAGGAAGGGGAGCTGTTTTTT,CSAHREEGELFF,NA,TRBJ2-2,TRBV29-1,NA
TGTGCCAGCAGTTACTCGCCTAGCGGGAGGGGGGAGCAGTACTTC,CASSYSPSGRGEQYF,TRBD2,TRBJ2-7,TRBV6-5,NA
TGTGCCAGCAGTTTTGGGGGGAACGCGAACACCGGGGAGCTGTTTTTT,CASSFGGNANTGELFF,NA,TRBJ2-2,TRBV28,NA
TGCGCCAGCAGTGATTCTGGGAAGACCCAGTACTTC,CASSDSGKTQYF,NA,TRBJ2-5,TRBV10-1,NA
TGTGCCAGCAGCTCTAGCGGGAGGGCCTTGAATGAGCAGTTCTTC,CASSSSGRALNEQFF,TRBD2,TRBJ2-1,TRBV7-3,NA
TGTGCCAGCAGCTTACAGAGTTGGCAGGCTAGCACAGATACGCAGTATTTT,CASSLQSWQASTDTQYF,NA,TRBJ2-3,TRBV7-2,NA
TGTGCCAGCAGCGGGCAGGGCGGAACCGGGGAGCTGTTTTTT,CASSGQGGTGELFF,NA,TRBJ2-2,TRBV5-4,NA
TGTGCCAGCAGTGTAAGCAGGAAGTGGGGGGAGACCCAGTACTTC,CASSVSRKWGETQYF,NA,TRBJ2-5,TRBV6-5,NA
TGTGCCAGCAGAATACCGAGAGGAATGAACACTGAAGCTTTCTTT,CASRIPRGMNTEAFF,NA,TRBJ1-1,TRBV6-5,NA
TGTGCCAGCAGCACCCTGGGCCCTAGATCAGGCAATGAGCAGTTCTTC,CASSTLGPRSGNEQFF,NA,TRBJ2-1,TRBV7-6,NA
TGTGCCTGGAGTGTTGGGATTTATCAGCAGTTCTTC,CAWSVGIYQQFF,NA,TRBJ2-1,TRBV30,NA
TGCAGCGTTGGGACTAGCGGGTACGAGCAGTACTTC,CSVGTSGYEQYF,TRBD2,TRBJ2-7,TRBV29-1,NA
TGTGCCAGCAGGGGGACTGCCATCTACGAGCAGTACTTC,CASRGTAIYEQYF,NA,TRBJ2-7,TRBV6-5,NA
TGTGCCAGCAGTTTATCCGCTTCTGGAAACACCATATATTTT,CASSLSASGNTIYF,NA,TRBJ1-3,TRBV28,once
TGTGCCAGCTCGAGGACAGCCCTGAACACTGAAGCTTTCTTT,CASSRTALNTEAFF,NA,TRBJ1-1,TRBV19,NA
TGTGCCAGCAGCGTCGGACAGTTCCCAACCTACGAGCAGTACTTC,CASSVGQFPTYEQYF,NA,TRBJ2-7,TRBV9,NA
TGTGCCAGGGGAAAGACCGGGACAGGGGCCTACAATGAGCAGTTCTTC,CARGKTGTGAYNEQFF,TRBD1,TRBJ2-1,TRBV2,NA
TGTGCCAGCAGTGCCGGGCCGCAGCGCGAGCAGTACTTC,CASSAGPQREQYF,NA,TRBJ2-7,TRBV6-4,NA
TGTGCCAGCAGCTTAGGAGGGGGCTACGAGCAGTACTTC,CASSLGGGYEQYF,NA,TRBJ2-7,TRBV7-2,NA
TGTGCCAGCAGTGGTGGTGTCAATGAGCAGTTCTTC,CASSGGVNEQFF,NA,TRBJ2-1,TRBV28,NA
TGCGCCAGCAGCTCCCCGACTAGCGGGAGTTCGTCCTACAATGAGCAGTTCTTC,CASSSPTSGSSSYNEQFF,TRBD2,TRBJ2-1,TRBV5-1,once
TGTGCCAGCAGCCCGACGGGACTACTACAAGAGACCCAGTACTTC,CASSPTGLLQETQYF,TRBD2,TRBJ2-5,TRBV7-9,NA
TGTGCCAGCAGTCCCCGGGAGGGACAGGGAGGGATGAATGAGCAGTTCTTC,CASSPREGQGGMNEQFF,NA,TRBJ2-1,TRBV25-1,NA
TGTGCCAGCAGCACCCGGGGGGTCTACGAGCAGTACTTC,CASSTRGVYEQYF,NA,TRBJ2-7,TRBV21-1,NA
TGTGCCAGCTCACCCGGACAGACTAATGAAAAACTGTTTTTT,CASSPGQTNEKLFF,NA,TRBJ1-4,TRBV18,few
TGTGCCAGCAGTTCGAGCGGGCCGAAACAGTATTTT,CASSSSGPKQYF,NA,TRBJ2-3,TRBV28,NA
TGCGCCAGCAGCGCTAGCGGTACAGATACGCAGTATTTT,CASSASGTDTQYF,TRBD2,TRBJ2-3,TRBV5-1,NA
TGTGCCAGCAGCCCCGGGGGGGGCTCCTACAATGAGCAGTTCTTC,CASSPGGGSYNEQFF,TRBD2,TRBJ2-1,TRBV13,NA